Here is one T cell receptor (beta chain) with its context. The CDR3 has 13 amino acids. Germline V gives CDR1 MDHEN, CDR2 SYDVKM. V was clipped by 2 bases and J by 5 bases, with 6 bases between them. The assay was immunoSEQ multiplex PCR, and TCRdb's table has in-frame clones only and misses some. This sample yields 200,000 or so clones, of which roughly 85% are seen a single time; about 4% belongs to the top ten. Individuals aged about 18 to 100 years were recruited from about two dozen US areas. Self-reported history from a screening survey and questionnaire set each donor's cohort. This specimen comes from a study of blood T cell repertoires in COVID-19. Turning to the study itself: Both acute and convalescent COVID-19 samples were obtained from the United States, Italy and Spain.

This TCR derives from a woman aged 40 to 50 with acute COVID-19. Sequenced sample: PBMCs or T cells enriched from blood (not recorded which). This chain links TRBV28 with TRBJ1-4; D unresolved. The CDR3 DNA sequence: TGTGCCAGCAGTTTAGGCAGGAATGAAAAACTGTTTTTT. Encoded protein: CASSLGRNEKLFF.